The text below deals with one T cell receptor beta chain. This clone's antigen is unknown. No much larger clone exists at a distance of one base, and base qualities are not known. This sample is part of a study of blood T cells in healthy people across ages (dated by TCRdb to the mid-2010s). For context, the study as a whole: In model experiments, template switching captured about one uniquely barcoded TCR beta cDNA molecule for every two T cells. Age-related changes in TCR beta repertoire diversity were measured in the study by deep sequencing normalized with unique cDNA molecular identifiers. The donors were split into four age groups: young (average 16 years), middle-aged (39), aged (about 56) and long-lived (roughly 77). Donors of different ages were randomly distributed across sequencing lanes to avoid experimental bias. The study analyzed two additional independent replicas of 1 million unique cDNA reads from the same blood draw for two donors, one aged 18 to 30 and one aged 80 or older. What the authors observed across the whole study: Compared with the aged group, the long-lived group had more naive CD4+ T cells, fewer expanded clones and increased TCR diversity, suggesting age selection. Because profiling used bulk unsorted PBMCs, naive and antigen-experienced compartments could not be compared conclusively. Observed TCR beta diversity per million T cells fell roughly linearly with age, and a significant reduction was already apparent by age about 38. The CMV infection status of donors was not known, potentially confounding age-related changes in expanded clonotypes. Estimates of total diversity based on one million sequenced T cells were regarded as lower bounds and as underestimates. The percentage of naive T cells measured by flow cytometry correlated strongly with observed TCR beta diversity.

Libraries were made using 5' RACE. Instrument on record: Illumina HiSeq 2500. The second PCR ran for roughly 6 to 11 cycles and used a J-beta primer mix along with a sample-barcoded 5' primer. Each TCR beta cDNA molecule received a unique molecular identifier from a template-switch 5' adaptor carrying 12 random nucleotides. At least 3 million CDR3-containing paired-end reads were obtained from each sample. The Mint cDNA synthesis kit, primed by a TRBC-specific oligonucleotide, was used to synthesize first-strand cDNA from all RNA. All cDNA was treated with uracil-DNA glycosylase and then went through a first 18-cycle PCR with the universal primers M1SS and BC2_uni_R. In the authors' own workflow: Normalization of each sample was performed by random selection of 1 million high-quality reads, each carrying a distinct molecular identifier. Instead of being binned into consensus sequences, reads with shared molecular identifiers were discarded. MiTCR, run with a Q25 quality threshold and the strictest error-elimination algorithm, handled CDR3 identification, clonotype clustering and error correction. A nonparametric unseen species model using Euler transformation provided a lower-bound estimate of total TCR beta diversity. TCRdb handled the public reads itself, with Q25 trimming in fastp and clone calling in MiXCR, and kept productive beta chains. Rows are combined by CDR3 protein, so each entry shows the most common genes and DNA. Here the V and J calls rest on TCRdb's processing, not on the authors' analysis. Within this sample are just over 1 million distinct CDR3 sequences, with under 45% of them counted one time only. Of the sample, around 18% falls within the top ten clones.

CDR1 and CDR2 were assigned from the germline V gene as SQVTM and ANQGSEA. Trimmed from V: 4 bases; trimmed from J: 5 bases; junction bases lacking a gene match: 9. There are 15 amino acids in the CDR3, from cysteine to phenylalanine inclusive. Just CDR3 DNA is preserved here, 45 bases in frame from base 1. The donors were roughly 39 Caucasian individuals from Russia, aged roughly 6 to 100 years, who were systemically healthy. Around 10 milliliters of peripheral blood were collected from each donor into EDTA-treated Vacutainer tubes. Ficoll-Paque density-gradient centrifugation was used to isolate PBMCs, with at least 6.5 million per sample. Total RNA, at least 6 micrograms per sample, was extracted from PBMCs with Trizol reagent. The percentages of naive CD45RAhigh/CD27high T cells were determined by flow cytometry on a PBMC aliquot from every donor.

Sequencing used blood. This sequence uses TRBV29-1 and TRBJ2-1; TRBD2 matches 9 bases in the middle. This TCR came from a woman aged 60-70 years in good health. The bases read TGCAGCGTTGGTCTAGCGGGACTAACTCACAATGAGCAGTTCTTC. Translated, it reads CSVGLAGLTHNEQFF.